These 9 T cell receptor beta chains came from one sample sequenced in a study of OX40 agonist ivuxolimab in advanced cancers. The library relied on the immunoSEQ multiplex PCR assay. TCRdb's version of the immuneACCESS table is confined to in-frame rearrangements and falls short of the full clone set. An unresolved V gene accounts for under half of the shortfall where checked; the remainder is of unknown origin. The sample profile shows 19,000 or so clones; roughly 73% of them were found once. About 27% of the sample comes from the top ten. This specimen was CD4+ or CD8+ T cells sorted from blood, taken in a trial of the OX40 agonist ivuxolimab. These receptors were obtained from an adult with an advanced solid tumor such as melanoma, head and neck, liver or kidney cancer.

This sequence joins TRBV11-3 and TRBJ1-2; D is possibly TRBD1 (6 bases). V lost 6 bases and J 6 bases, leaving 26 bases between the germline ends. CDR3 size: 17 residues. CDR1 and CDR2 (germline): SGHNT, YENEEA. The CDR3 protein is CASSSVSWGRSENGYTF. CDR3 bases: TGTGCCAGCAGTTCGGTGTCATGGGGGCGTAGCGAAAATGGCTACACCTTC.

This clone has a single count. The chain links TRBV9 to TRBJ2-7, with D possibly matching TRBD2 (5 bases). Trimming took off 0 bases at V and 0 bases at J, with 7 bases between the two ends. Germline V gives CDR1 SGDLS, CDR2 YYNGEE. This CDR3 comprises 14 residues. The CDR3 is CASSVGEGSYEQYF. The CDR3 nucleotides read TGTGCCAGCAGCGTAGGAGAGGGCTCCTACGAGCAGTACTTC.

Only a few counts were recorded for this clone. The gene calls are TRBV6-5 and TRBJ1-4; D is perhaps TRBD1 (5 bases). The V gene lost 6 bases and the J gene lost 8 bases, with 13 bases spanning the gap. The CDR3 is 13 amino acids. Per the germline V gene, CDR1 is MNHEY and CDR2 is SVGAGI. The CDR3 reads CASSSLGGEKLFF. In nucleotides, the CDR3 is TGTGCCAGCAGCTCACTCGGGGGAGAAAAACTGTTTTTT.

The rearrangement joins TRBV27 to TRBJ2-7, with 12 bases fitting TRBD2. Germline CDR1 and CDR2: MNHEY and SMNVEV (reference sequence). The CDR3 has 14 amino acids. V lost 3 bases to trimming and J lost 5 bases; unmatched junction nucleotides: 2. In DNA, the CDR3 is TGTGCCAGCAGTTTCCGACTAGCGGGAGACGAGCAGTACTTC. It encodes CASSFRLAGDEQYF.

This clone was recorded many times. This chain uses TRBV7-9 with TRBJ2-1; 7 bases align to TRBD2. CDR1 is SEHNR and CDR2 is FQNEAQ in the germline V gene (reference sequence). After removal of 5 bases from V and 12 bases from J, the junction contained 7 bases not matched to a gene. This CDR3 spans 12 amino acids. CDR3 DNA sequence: TGTGCCAGCAGCCCTCAGCGGGACTCGCAGTTCTTC. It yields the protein CASSPQRDSQFF.

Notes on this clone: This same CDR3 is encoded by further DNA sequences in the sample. CDR3 region: CASSGGYNEQFF. The CDR3 DNA reads TGTGCCAGCAGTGGGGGCTACAATGAGCAGTTCTTC. The chain joins TRBV2 to TRBJ2-1; no clear D. Germline V gene data show CDR1 as SNHLY and CDR2 as FYNNEI. V was shortened by 4 bases and J by 3 bases, with 4 bases between the two germline ends. CDR3 length: 12 amino acids.

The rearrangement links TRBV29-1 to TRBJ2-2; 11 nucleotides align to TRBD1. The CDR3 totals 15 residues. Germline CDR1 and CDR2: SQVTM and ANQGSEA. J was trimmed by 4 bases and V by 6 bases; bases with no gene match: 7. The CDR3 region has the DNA TGCAGCGTCAGCCCCGGGACAGGGGGCACCGGGGAGCTGTTTTTT. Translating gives CSVSPGTGGTGELFF.

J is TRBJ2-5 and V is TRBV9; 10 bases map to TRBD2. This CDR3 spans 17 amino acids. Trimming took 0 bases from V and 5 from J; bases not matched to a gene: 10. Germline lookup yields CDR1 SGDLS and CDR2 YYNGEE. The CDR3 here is CASSVESLAGVVETQYF. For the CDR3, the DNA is TGTGCCAGCAGCGTAGAGTCCCTAGCGGGAGTCGTGGAGACCCAGTACTTC.

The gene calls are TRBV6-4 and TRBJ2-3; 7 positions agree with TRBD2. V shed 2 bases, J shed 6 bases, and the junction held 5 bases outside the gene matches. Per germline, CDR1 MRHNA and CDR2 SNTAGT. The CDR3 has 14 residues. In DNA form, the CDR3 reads TGTGCCAGCAGTGACCGGGCGGGAGTCGATACGCAGTATTTT. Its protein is CASSDRAGVDTQYF.